These 32 T cell receptor beta chains came from one sample sequenced in a study of OX40 agonist ivuxolimab in advanced cancers. Here immunoSEQ multiplex PCR was the method, and the copy in TCRdb shows in-frame clones only, minus some. The table shows about 68,000 clones, with around 85% occurring only once. The source material was CD4+ or CD8+ T cells sorted from blood, sampled in a trial of the OX40 agonist ivuxolimab. These receptors came from an adult with an advanced solid tumor such as melanoma, head and neck, liver or kidney cancer.

The chain recombines TRBV9 with TRBJ2-1; 7 bases are a match to TRBD1. Losses at the gene ends were 4 bases for V and 4 bases for J; bases not matched to a gene: 2. The CDR3 has 13 amino acids. Germline CDR1 SGDLS, CDR2 YYNGEE. The CDR3 DNA reads TGTGCCAGCAGCCAGGGGGAATACAATGAGCAGTTCTTC. Its translation: CASSQGEYNEQFF.

The genes are TRBV19 and TRBJ1-3; no clear D. CDR3 length equals 15 residues. The germline CDR1 and CDR2 sequences are LNHDA and SQIVND (reference sequence). The ends were cut back, 4 bases at V and 0 bases at J, with 10 bases in the middle. CDR3 region: CASSTRRTSGNTIYF. In DNA form, the CDR3 reads TGTGCCAGTAGTACCCGAAGGACCTCTGGAAACACCATATATTTT. Supplemented by reference TRBV19 and TRBJ1-3, the full variable domain reads DGGITQSPKYLFRKEGQNVTLSCEQNLNHDAMYWYRQDPGQGLRLIYYSQIVNDFQKGDIAEGYSVSREKKESFPLTVTSAQKNPTAFYLCASSTRRTSGNTIYFGEGSWLTVV.

The chain carries TRBV2 and TRBJ2-5; D gene uncertain. Germline lookup yields CDR1 SNHLY and CDR2 FYNNEI. This CDR3 spans 12 amino acids. With 7 bases removed from V and 2 bases from J, the gap between germline ends came to 8 bases. CDR3 nucleotides: TGTGCCAGCAATTATGTGCAAGAGACCCAGTACTTC. Translated: CASNYVQETQYF.

This sequence joins TRBV28 and TRBJ1-1; 9 nucleotides align to TRBD1. Germline loops: CDR1 MDHEN, CDR2 SYDVKM. Trimming at V came to 4 bases and at J to 6 bases, leaving 9 bases not matched to a gene. This CDR3 is built from 15 residues. The CDR3 DNA reads TGTGCCAGCAGTTCCGGGACAGGGATGGTGGCTGAAGCTTTCTTT. This sequence encodes CASSSGTGMVAEAFF. The full variable domain, its missing parts supplied by reference TRBV28 and TRBJ1-1, is DVKVTQSSRYLVKRTGEKVFLECVQDMDHENMFWYRQDPGLGLRLIYFSYDVKMKEKGDIPEGYSVSREKKERFSLILESASTNQTSMYLCASSSGTGMVAEAFFGQGTRLTVV.

A remark on this clone: Because it lacks the conserved phenylalanine or tryptophan at the end, this CDR3 is likely a read error. No DNA is shown, since the ends of the CDR3 on it are uncertain; the CDR3 is the one TCRdb lists. The chain joins TRBV5-1 to TRBJ2-3; TRBD1, the table's D call, was not compared with the DNA. Both ends counted, the CDR3 spans 10 residues. Germline values: CDR1 SGHRS, CDR2 YFSETQ. CDR3 sequence reads: CASSPFRPLI.

The J gene is TRBJ2-5, the V gene TRBV13; either TRBD1 or TRBD2 may supply D (6 bases each). Trimming cost V 0 bases and J 4 bases, with 15 bases left between them. Germline CDR1 reads PRHDT; CDR2 reads FYEKMQ (reference sequence). The CDR3 consists of 16 residues. CDR3 region: CASSLGRRGAGETQYF. CDR3 DNA: TGTGCCAGCAGCTTAGGAAGGAGGGGGGCGGGAGAGACCCAGTACTTC.

This chain uses TRBV5-1 with TRBJ2-3; possible D gene TRBD2, 5 bases. The CDR3 runs to 15 residues. V was cut by 2 bases and J by 1 base, with 11 bases left in between. Germline CDR1 and CDR2: SGHRS and YFSETQ. CDR3 in amino acids: CASSFLAVGTDTQYF. In DNA form, the CDR3 reads TGCGCCAGCAGCTTTCTAGCAGTTGGCACAGATACGCAGTATTTT.

V usage is TRBV18 and J usage is TRBJ1-1; TRBD1 matches 7 bases. The V gene end was trimmed by 4 bases and the J gene end by 4 bases; junction bases not matched to a gene: 3. Germline CDR1 KGHSH, CDR2 LQKENI. The CDR3 is 13 residues long. The CDR3 protein is CASSQGAVTEAFF. The CDR3 DNA follows: TGTGCCAGCTCACAGGGGGCGGTCACTGAAGCTTTCTTT.

The V call is TRBV19, the J call TRBJ2-2; D is ambiguous. Trimming shortened V by 5 bases and J by 4 bases, and 11 bases separated the two germline ends. The CDR3 consists of 14 residues. Germline loops: CDR1 LNHDA, CDR2 SQIVND (reference sequence). In nucleotides, the CDR3 is TGTGCCAGTAGTCCAGCCAGGTTCACCGGGGAGCTGTTTTTT. It codes for CASSPARFTGELFF.

The genes are TRBV5-6 and TRBJ2-1; D unresolved. Trimming stripped 0 bases from V and 4 bases from J, with 11 bases between. The CDR3 extends over 15 amino acids. Germline V gene data show CDR1 as SGHDT and CDR2 as YYEEEE. Here the CDR3 DNA reads TGTGCCAGCAGCTTGGTCGGCCGGGCGTACAATGAGCAGTTCTTC. The encoded protein is CASSLVGRAYNEQFF.

The chain couples TRBV13 to TRBJ1-2; D not resolved. The ends were cut back, 8 bases at V and 4 bases at J, with 14 bases in the middle. This CDR3 is 13 amino acids long. Germline lookup yields CDR1 PRHDT and CDR2 FYEKMQ (reference sequence). This CDR3 reads CASGRTGSYGYTF. In DNA, the CDR3 is TGTGCCAGCGGTAGGACGGGCTCCTATGGCTACACCTTC.

Here the CDR3 reads CASSPRTHGRAGNTIYF. The CDR3 region has the DNA TGTGCCAGCAGCCCTCGGACACATGGCAGGGCTGGAAACACCATATATTTT. This chain connects TRBV11-2 to TRBJ1-3; TRBD1 is a possible D gene (5 bases). Trimming took 5 bases from V and 2 from J, leaving 19 bases between them. Germline V gene data show CDR1 as SGHAT and CDR2 as FQNNGV. The length of the CDR3 is 17 residues.

V usage is TRBV28 and J usage is TRBJ2-7; perhaps D is TRBD1 or TRBD2 (5 bases each). The CDR3 spans 15 residues. Germline loops: CDR1 MDHEN, CDR2 SYDVKM. Trimming left V 8 bases short and J 4 bases short, with 21 bases between. CDR3 nucleotide sequence: TGTGCCAGCCAAACTATCGGGGCTAGTACGTACGAGCAGTACTTC. Translation gives CASQTIGASTYEQYF.

The rearrangement uses TRBV7-2 and TRBJ2-3; 9 bases fit TRBD2. The CDR3 extends over 15 amino acids. CDR1 and CDR2 (germline): SGHTA, FQGNSA. V was pared by 5 bases and J by 2 bases, with 5 bases of the junction left unmatched. CDR3 bases: TGTGCCAGCAGCCCCGGACTAGCGACCACAGATACGCAGTATTTT. It codes for CASSPGLATTDTQYF.

CDR3 nucleotide sequence: TGTGCCAGCAACCGACAGGGGGGGTCCTACGAGCAGTACTTC. As protein: CASNRQGGSYEQYF. The chain carries TRBV7-2 and TRBJ2-7, with 9 nucleotides matching TRBD1. Germline values: CDR1 SGHTA, CDR2 FQGNSA. This CDR3 is built from 14 residues. The V gene end was trimmed by 7 bases and the J gene end by 1 base; junction bases not matched to a gene: 5.

The chain combines TRBV7-2 with TRBJ2-5; D ambiguous. Germline CDR1 SGHTA, CDR2 FQGNSA. The CDR3 length is 14 residues. V was shortened by 5 bases and J by 9 bases, with 19 bases between the two germline ends. The CDR3 DNA follows: TGTGCCAGCAGCACCATTCATCGGTCTGCGCCCCAGTACTTC. Translating it yields CASSTIHRSAPQYF.

The rearrangement joins TRBV5-4 to TRBJ2-7; D gene uncertain. Per germline, CDR1 SGHNT and CDR2 YYREEE (reference sequence). This CDR3 has 15 residues. The V end was cut by 4 bases, the J end by 0 bases, with 14 bases between. CDR3 bases: TGTGCCAGCAGCCTGTCAGTAGCCGGCTCCTACGAGCAGTACTTC. Protein product: CASSLSVAGSYEQYF. The variable domain in full, with the rest retrieved from reference TRBV5-4 and TRBJ2-7, is ETGVTQSPTHLIKTRGQQVTLRCSSQSGHNTVSWYQQALGQGPQFIFQYYREEENGRGNFPPRFSGLQFPNYSSELNVNALELDDSALYLCASSLSVAGSYEQYFGPGTRLTVT.

This chain joins TRBV27 and TRBJ2-1, with 9 bases lining up with TRBD1. Trimming cost V 4 bases and J 6 bases; bases outside gene matches: 7. CDR3 length: 15 amino acids. Germline CDR1 and CDR2: MNHEY and SMNVEV (reference sequence). CDR3 sequence (DNA): TGTGCCAGCAGTTCTGGGGACAGGGTTTCCAATGAGCAGTTCTTC. Translating gives CASSSGDRVSNEQFF.

The CDR3 sequence is CASSLVGGETQYF. Written as DNA, the CDR3 is TGTGCCAGCAGCCTAGTGGGGGGGGAGACCCAGTACTTC. The rearrangement uses TRBV6-1 and TRBJ2-5; 7 nucleotides agree with TRBD2. This CDR3 has 13 amino acids. Trimming at V came to 6 bases and at J to 5 bases, leaving 6 bases not matched to a gene. Germline V gives CDR1 MNHNS, CDR2 SASEGT.

The chain couples TRBV27 to TRBJ1-5, with D possibly being TRBD1 (5 bases). This CDR3 has 13 amino acids. V gave up 4 bases and J gave up 3 bases, with 7 bases separating them. Germline lookup yields CDR1 MNHEY and CDR2 SMNVEV (reference sequence). CDR3: CASSSGPNQPQHF. The CDR3 nucleotides read TGTGCCAGCAGTTCAGGGCCCAATCAGCCCCAGCATTTT.

This clone appeared a single time. V and J are TRBV7-9 and TRBJ1-1; TRBD1 aligns across 7 bases. CDR1 and CDR2 from the germline V gene are SEHNR and FQNEAQ (reference sequence). The CDR3 totals 17 residues. V lost 5 bases and J lost 1; bases outside the gene matches: 13. The CDR3 here is CASSRSLMTGTNTEAFF. The CDR3, as DNA: TGTGCCAGCAGCCGAAGCTTAATGACAGGGACGAACACTGAAGCTTTCTTT.

This chain uses TRBV5-6 with TRBJ2-1; D possibly corresponds to TRBD1 (6 bases). The CDR3 contains 16 residues. V lost 1 base to trimming and J lost 5 bases, with 16 bases between them. The germline gives CDR1 SGHDT, CDR2 YYEEEE. Here the CDR3 reads CASSLITGPPHNEQFF. The CDR3 DNA reads as TGTGCCAGCAGCTTGATAACAGGGCCACCCCACAATGAGCAGTTCTTC. Based on the CDR3 plus reference TRBV5-6 and TRBJ2-1, the full variable domain is DAGVTQSPTHLIKTRGQQVTLRCSPKSGHDTVSWYQQALGQGPQFIFQYYEEEERQRGNFPDRFSGHQFPNYSSELNVNALLLGDSALYLCASSLITGPPHNEQFFGPGTRLTVL.

This rearrangement joins TRBV18 to TRBJ2-7; possibly TRBD2 for D (5 bases). The CDR3 runs 12 residues. V lost 1 base and J lost 5, with 6 bases in between. In germline, CDR1 is KGHSH, CDR2 LQKENI. The CDR3 region is CASSPLGDEQYF. CDR3 sequence (DNA): TGTGCCAGCTCACCACTCGGGGACGAGCAGTACTTC.

V usage is TRBV7-2 and J usage is TRBJ2-1; D might be TRBD1 (6 bases). The CDR3 is made up of 15 amino acids. The ends were cut back, 4 bases at V and 5 bases at J, with 15 bases in the middle. The germline gives CDR1 SGHTA, CDR2 FQGNSA. Written as DNA, the CDR3 is TGTGCCAGCAGCTCTATAGGGGGACGTAACAATGAGCAGTTCTTC. This codes for CASSSIGGRNNEQFF.

The rearrangement links TRBV4-1 to TRBJ2-1, with no clear D. This CDR3 is built from 16 residues. In germline, CDR1 is MGHRA, CDR2 YSYEKL. The ends were cut back, 1 base at V and 6 bases at J, with 16 bases in the middle. The chain's CDR3 is CASSQVGRIPPNEQFF. The CDR3 DNA follows: TGCGCCAGCAGCCAAGTAGGGCGGATACCCCCCAATGAGCAGTTCTTC.

The chain has TRBV27 and TRBJ1-5, with D possibly being TRBD1 (5 bases). Germline CDR1 MNHEY, CDR2 SMNVEV (reference sequence). V was trimmed by 4 bases and J by 3 bases, leaving 19 bases between them. The CDR3 length is 17 residues. For the CDR3, the DNA is TGTGCCAGCAGTTCCGGGGCTGGGGGGGGAGTCAATCAGCCCCAGCATTTT. Translating it yields CASSSGAGGGVNQPQHF.

The table lists this clone with a few counts. J is TRBJ1-1 and V is TRBV11-2, with D perhaps matching TRBD1 (6 bases). Germline-derived CDR1 and CDR2 are SGHAT and FQNNGV. The CDR3 consists of 14 residues. With 1 base removed from V and 3 bases from J, the gap between germline ends came to 9 bases. CDR3 DNA: TGTGCCAGCAGCTTAGGCAACAGGGACACTGAAGCTTTCTTT. Encoded protein: CASSLGNRDTEAFF.

The chain is built from TRBV18 and TRBJ2-1; 16 bases fit TRBD2. There are 17 residues in the CDR3. Germline CDR1 is KGHSH and CDR2 is LQKENI. V dropped 3 bases and J dropped 8; count of bases not matched to a gene: 7. The CDR3 loop is CASSPPGLAGGPHEQFF. In DNA form, the CDR3 reads TGTGCCAGCTCACCCCCGGGACTAGCGGGGGGGCCCCATGAGCAGTTCTTC. The whole variable domain, filled in from reference TRBV18 and TRBJ2-1, reads NAGVMQNPRHLVRRRGQEARLRCSPMKGHSHVYWYRQLPEEGLKFMVYLQKENIIDESGMPKERFSAEFPKEGPSILRIQQVVRGDSAAYFCASSPPGLAGGPHEQFFGPGTRLTVL.

The chain uses TRBV23-1 and TRBJ2-3, with TRBD1 as a possible D gene (5 bases). TRBV23-1 is marked as an open reading frame, function uncertain. The CDR3 length is 18 residues. The V end was cut by 0 bases, the J end by 2 bases, with 18 bases between. The DNA of the CDR3 is TGCGCCAGCAGTCAATCCCATACAGGCCTAACGTCCACAGATACGCAGTATTTT. It encodes CASSQSHTGLTSTDTQYF.

The V gene is TRBV11-2, the J gene TRBJ1-2; D unresolved. CDR3 length: 15 amino acids. V was pared by 5 bases and J by 5 bases, with 18 bases between. Germline CDR1 and CDR2: SGHAT and FQNNGV. The CDR3 loop reads CASSVVRRTLYGYTF. In nucleotides, the CDR3 is TGTGCCAGCAGCGTCGTCAGGAGGACGCTTTATGGCTACACCTTC.

This clone was detected only a few times. This rearrangement joins TRBV21-1 to TRBJ1-2; TRBD1 is taken as the D call from the table, unchecked against the DNA. TRBV21-1 represents a pseudogene. CDR3 size: 16 residues. Written as DNA, the CDR3 is TGTGCCAGCAGCAAAGTATTAGGACAGGGAGGCTATGGCTACACCTTC. It yields the protein CASSKVLGQGGYGYTF.

The chain uses TRBV11-2 and TRBJ1-3; tentative D call: TRBD1 (5 bases). Trimming removed 1 base from V and 3 bases from J, with 10 bases in between. The CDR3 totals 15 residues. CDR1 is SGHAT, CDR2 FQNNGV, per germline. DNA for the CDR3: TGTGCCAGCAGCTTAGGCGGGGGGGATGGAAACACCATATATTTT. Translation: CASSLGGGDGNTIYF.